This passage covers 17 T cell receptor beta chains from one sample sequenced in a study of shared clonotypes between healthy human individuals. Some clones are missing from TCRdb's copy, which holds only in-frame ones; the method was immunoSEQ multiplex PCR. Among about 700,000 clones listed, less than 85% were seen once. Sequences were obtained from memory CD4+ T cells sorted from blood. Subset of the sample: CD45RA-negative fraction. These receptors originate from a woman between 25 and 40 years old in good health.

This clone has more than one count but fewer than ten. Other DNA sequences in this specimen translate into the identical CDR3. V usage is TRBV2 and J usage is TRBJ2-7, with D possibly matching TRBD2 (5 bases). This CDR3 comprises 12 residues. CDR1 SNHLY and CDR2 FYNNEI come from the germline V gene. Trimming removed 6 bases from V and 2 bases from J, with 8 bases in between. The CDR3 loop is CASREGTYEQYF. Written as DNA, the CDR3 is TGTGCCAGCAGAGAGGGAACCTACGAGCAGTACTTC.

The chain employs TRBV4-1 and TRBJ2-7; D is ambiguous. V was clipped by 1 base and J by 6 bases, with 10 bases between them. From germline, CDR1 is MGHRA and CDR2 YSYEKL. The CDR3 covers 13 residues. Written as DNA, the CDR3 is TGCGCCAGCAGCCAAGGAAGGGCCGCCGAGCAGTACTTC. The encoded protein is CASSQGRAAEQYF.

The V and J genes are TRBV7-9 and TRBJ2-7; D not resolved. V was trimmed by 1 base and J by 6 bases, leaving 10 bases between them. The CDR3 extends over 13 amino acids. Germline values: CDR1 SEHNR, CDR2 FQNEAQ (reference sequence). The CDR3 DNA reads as TGTGCCAGCAGCTTAGACAATAGACTCGAGCAGTACTTC. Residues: CASSLDNRLEQYF. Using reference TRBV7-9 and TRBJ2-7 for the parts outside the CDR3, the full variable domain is DTGVSQNPRHKITKRGQNVTFRCDPISEHNRLYWYRQTLGQGPEFLTYFQNEAQLEKSRLLSDRFSAERPKGSFSTLEIQRTEQGDSAMYLCASSLDNRLEQYFGPGTRLTVT.

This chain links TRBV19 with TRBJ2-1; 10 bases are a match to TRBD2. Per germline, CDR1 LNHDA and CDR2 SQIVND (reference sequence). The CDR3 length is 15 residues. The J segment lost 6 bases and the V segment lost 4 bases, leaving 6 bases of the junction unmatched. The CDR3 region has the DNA TGTGCCAGTAGTACTCTAGCGGGAGCCGGCAATGAGCAGTTCTTC. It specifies CASSTLAGAGNEQFF. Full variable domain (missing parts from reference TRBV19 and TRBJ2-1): DGGITQSPKYLFRKEGQNVTLSCEQNLNHDAMYWYRQDPGQGLRLIYYSQIVNDFQKGDIAEGYSVSREKKESFPLTVTSAQKNPTAFYLCASSTLAGAGNEQFFGPGTRLTVL.

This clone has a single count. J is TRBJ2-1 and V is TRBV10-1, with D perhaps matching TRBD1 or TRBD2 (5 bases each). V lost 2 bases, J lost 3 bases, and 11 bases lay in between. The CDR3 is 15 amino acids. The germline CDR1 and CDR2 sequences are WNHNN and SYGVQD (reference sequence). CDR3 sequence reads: CASSEAGTYYNEQFF. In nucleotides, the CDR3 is TGCGCCAGCAGTGAGGCCGGGACGTACTACAATGAGCAGTTCTTC.

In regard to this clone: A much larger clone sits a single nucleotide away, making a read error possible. The CDR3 is CASSLHYEQYF. The CDR3 DNA reads as TGTGCCAGCAGCCTCCACTACGAGCAGTACTTC. The chain recombines TRBV7-8 with TRBJ2-7; no clear D gene. Trimming cost V 5 bases and J 3 bases, with 5 bases left between them. From germline, CDR1 is SGHVS and CDR2 FQNEAQ. This CDR3 region has 11 residues.

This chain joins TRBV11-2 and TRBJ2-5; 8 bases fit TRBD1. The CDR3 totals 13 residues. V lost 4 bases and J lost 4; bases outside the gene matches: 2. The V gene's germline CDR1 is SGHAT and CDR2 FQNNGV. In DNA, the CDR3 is TGTGCCAGCAGCTACGACAGGGGAGAGACCCAGTACTTC. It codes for CASSYDRGETQYF.

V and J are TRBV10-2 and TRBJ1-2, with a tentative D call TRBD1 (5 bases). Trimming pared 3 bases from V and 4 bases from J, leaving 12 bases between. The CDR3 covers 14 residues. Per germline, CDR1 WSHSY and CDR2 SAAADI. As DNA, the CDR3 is TGCGCCAGCAGTGAAGACGGTAGGGGCTATGGCTACACCTTC. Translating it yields CASSEDGRGYGYTF.

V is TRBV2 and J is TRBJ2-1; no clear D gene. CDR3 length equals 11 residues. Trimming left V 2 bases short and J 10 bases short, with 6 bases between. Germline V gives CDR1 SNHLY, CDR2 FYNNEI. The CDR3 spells CASSEISEQFF. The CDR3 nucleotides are TGTGCCAGCAGTGAAATCAGCGAGCAGTTCTTC.

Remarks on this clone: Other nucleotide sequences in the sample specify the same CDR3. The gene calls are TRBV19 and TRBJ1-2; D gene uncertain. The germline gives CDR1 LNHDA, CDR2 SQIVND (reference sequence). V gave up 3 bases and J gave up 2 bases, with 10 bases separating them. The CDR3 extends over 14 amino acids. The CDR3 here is CASSMGRINYGYTF. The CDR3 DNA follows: TGTGCCAGTAGTATGGGGAGGATCAACTATGGCTACACCTTC.

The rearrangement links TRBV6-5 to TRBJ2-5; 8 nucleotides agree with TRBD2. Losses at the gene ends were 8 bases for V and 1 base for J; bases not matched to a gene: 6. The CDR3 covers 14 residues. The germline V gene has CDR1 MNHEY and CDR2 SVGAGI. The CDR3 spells CASGAAGVQETQYF. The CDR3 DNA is TGTGCCAGCGGTGCAGCGGGAGTCCAAGAGACCCAGTACTTC.

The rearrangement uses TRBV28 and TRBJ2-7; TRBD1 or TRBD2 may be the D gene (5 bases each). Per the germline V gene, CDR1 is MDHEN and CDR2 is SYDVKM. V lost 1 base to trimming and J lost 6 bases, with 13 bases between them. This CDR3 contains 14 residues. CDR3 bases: TGTGCCAGCAGTTTATTGGGGGATGAGGCCGAGCAGTACTTC. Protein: CASSLLGDEAEQYF.

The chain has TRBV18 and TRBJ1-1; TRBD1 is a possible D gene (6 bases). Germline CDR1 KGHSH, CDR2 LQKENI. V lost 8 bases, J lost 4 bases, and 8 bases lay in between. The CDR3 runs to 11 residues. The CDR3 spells CASKGGTEAFF. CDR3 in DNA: TGTGCCAGCAAAGGGGGCACTGAAGCTTTCTTT.

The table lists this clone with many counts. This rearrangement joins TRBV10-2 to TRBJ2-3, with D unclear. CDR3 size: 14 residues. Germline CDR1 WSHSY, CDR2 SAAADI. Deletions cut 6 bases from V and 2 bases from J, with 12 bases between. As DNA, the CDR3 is TGCGCCAGCAGAAGGTTCGGCGTCACAGATACGCAGTATTTT. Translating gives CASRRFGVTDTQYF.

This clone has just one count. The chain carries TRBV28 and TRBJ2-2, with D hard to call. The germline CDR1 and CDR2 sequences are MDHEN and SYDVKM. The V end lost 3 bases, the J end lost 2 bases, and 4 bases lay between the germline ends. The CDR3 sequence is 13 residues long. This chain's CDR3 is CASSFANTGELFF. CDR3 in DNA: TGTGCCAGCAGTTTTGCAAACACCGGGGAGCTGTTTTTT.

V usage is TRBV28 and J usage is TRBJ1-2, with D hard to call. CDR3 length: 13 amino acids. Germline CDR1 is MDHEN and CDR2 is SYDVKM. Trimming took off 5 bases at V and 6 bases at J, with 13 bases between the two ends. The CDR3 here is CASSPLDENGYTF. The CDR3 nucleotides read TGTGCCAGCAGTCCACTCGACGAAAATGGCTACACCTTC.

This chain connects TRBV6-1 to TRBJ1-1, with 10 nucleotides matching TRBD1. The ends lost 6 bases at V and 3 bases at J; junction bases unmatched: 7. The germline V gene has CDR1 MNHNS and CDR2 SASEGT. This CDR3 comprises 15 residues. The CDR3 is CASRTGGAGDTEAFF. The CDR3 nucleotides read TGTGCCAGCAGGACAGGGGGCGCGGGGGACACTGAAGCTTTCTTT.